The sequence of this TCR beta chain was determined in a study of Tregs in tolerant kidney transplant recipients. V lost 4 bases to trimming and J lost 5 bases; unmatched junction nucleotides: 9. CDR1 and CDR2 (germline): SGHRS, YFSETQ. This CDR3 spans 15 amino acids. Mixed chimerism was transient after nonmyeloablative marrow transplants from related graft donors. Here immunoSEQ multiplex PCR was the method, and the copy in TCRdb shows in-frame clones only, minus some. Of tens of thousands of clones listed, 90% to 95% are singletons. The material sequenced was CD4+ T cells from blood (PBMCs), taken 24 months after the transplant. The gene calls are TRBV5-1 and TRBJ2-5; 9 nucleotides align to TRBD1. The receptor comes from a human patient who received a combined kidney and bone marrow transplant. Some T cells here may be from the graft donor. DNA of the CDR3: TGCGCCAGCAGCCCCATCTCCGGGACAGGGGAGACCCAGTACTTC. Its protein is CASSPISGTGETQYF.